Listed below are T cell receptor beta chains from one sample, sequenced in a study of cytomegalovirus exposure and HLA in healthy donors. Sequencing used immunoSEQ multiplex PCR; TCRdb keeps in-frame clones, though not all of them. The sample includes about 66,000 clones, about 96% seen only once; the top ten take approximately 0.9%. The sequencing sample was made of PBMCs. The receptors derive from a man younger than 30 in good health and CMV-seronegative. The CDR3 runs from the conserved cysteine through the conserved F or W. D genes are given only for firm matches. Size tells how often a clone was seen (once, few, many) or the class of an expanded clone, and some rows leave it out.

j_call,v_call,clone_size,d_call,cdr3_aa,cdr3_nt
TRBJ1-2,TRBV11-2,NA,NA,CASSLVARPGDYGYTF,TGTGCCAGCAGCTTAGTTGCCCGACCGGGGGACTATGGCTACACCTTC
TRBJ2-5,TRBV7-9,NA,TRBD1,CASSPGQPTQYF,TGTGCCAGCAGCCCGGGACAGCCTACCCAGTACTTC
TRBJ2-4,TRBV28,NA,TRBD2,CASSGRADLAKNIQYF,TGTGCCAGCAGCGGGAGGGCAGACCTAGCCAAAAACATTCAGTACTTC
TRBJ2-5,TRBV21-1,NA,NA,CASSKREGQAETQYF,TGTGCCAGCAGCAAGCGGGAGGGCCAGGCAGAGACCCAGTACTTC
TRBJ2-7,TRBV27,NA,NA,CASSLSQTRASYEQYF,TGTGCCAGCAGTTTATCGCAGACCAGGGCCTCCTACGAGCAGTACTTC
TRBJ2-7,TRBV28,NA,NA,CASSSGKGTYEQYF,TGTGCCAGCAGTTCCGGTAAGGGGACCTACGAGCAGTACTTC
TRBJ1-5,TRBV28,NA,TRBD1,CASSFFYTGQGVQPQHF,TGTGCCAGCAGTTTCTTTTATACGGGACAGGGAGTGCAGCCCCAGCATTTT
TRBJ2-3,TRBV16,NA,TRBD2,CASSHPSGSLYTDTQYF,TGTGCCAGCAGCCATCCTAGCGGGAGCCTTTACACAGATACGCAGTATTTT
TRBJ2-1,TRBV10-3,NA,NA,CAISGTSQPNEQFF,TGTGCCATCAGTGGAACTAGTCAACCCAATGAGCAGTTCTTC
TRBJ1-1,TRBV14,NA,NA,CASSPYGYTEAFF,TGTGCCAGCAGCCCGTACGGGTACACTGAAGCTTTCTTT
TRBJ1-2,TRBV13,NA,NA,CASSFKPHGYTF,TGTGCCAGCAGCTTCAAGCCCCATGGCTACACCTTC
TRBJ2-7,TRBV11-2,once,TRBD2,CASSTRLAGGPLEQYF,TGTGCCAGCAGCACCAGACTAGCGGGAGGGCCTCTCGAGCAGTACTTC
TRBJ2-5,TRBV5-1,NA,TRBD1,CASSASQGARGTQYF,TGCGCCAGCAGCGCCTCCCAGGGGGCCCGAGGGACCCAGTACTTC
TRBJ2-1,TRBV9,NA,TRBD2,CASSVSGRDNEQFF,TGTGCCAGCAGCGTTAGCGGGAGGGACAATGAGCAGTTCTTC
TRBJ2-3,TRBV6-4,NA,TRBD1,CASSGGQGASDTQYF,TGTGCCAGCAGTGGGGGACAGGGGGCCTCAGATACGCAGTATTTT
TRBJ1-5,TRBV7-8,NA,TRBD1,CASSPKGRDRVNQPQHF,TGTGCCAGCAGCCCTAAAGGCAGGGACAGGGTCAATCAGCCCCAGCATTTT
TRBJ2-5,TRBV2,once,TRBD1,CASSGDRGRRQETQYF,TGTGCCAGCAGTGGGGACAGGGGGCGGCGCCAAGAGACCCAGTACTTC
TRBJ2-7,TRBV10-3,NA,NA,CAISERGNYNEQYF,TGTGCCATCAGTGAGAGGGGGAACTACAACGAGCAGTACTTC
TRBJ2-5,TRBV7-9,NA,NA,CASGRGGRETQYF,TGTGCCAGCGGAAGAGGGGGAAGAGAGACCCAGTACTTC
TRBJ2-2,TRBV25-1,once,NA,CASSDFYTGELFF,TGTGCCAGCAGTGATTTCTACACCGGGGAGCTGTTTTTT
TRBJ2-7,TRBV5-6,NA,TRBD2,CASTSDLAGSYEQYF,TGTGCCAGCACCTCGGATCTAGCGGGGTCCTACGAGCAGTACTTC
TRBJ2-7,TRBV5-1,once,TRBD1,CASSNGQGGYEQYF,TGCGCCAGCAGTAACGGACAGGGCGGATACGAGCAGTACTTC
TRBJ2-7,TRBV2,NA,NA,CASVLGGEQYF,TGTGCCAGTGTTTTAGGGGGCGAGCAGTACTTC
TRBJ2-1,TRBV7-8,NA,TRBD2,CASSLAPSGLFGEQFF,TGTGCCAGCAGCTTAGCGCCTAGCGGGCTCTTTGGGGAGCAGTTCTTC
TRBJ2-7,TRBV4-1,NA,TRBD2,CASSQEGSLGLAGPYEQYF,TGCGCCAGCAGCCAAGAAGGCTCATTGGGACTAGCGGGGCCCTACGAGCAGTACTTC
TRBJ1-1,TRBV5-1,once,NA,CASSLASHSRENTEAFF,TGCGCCAGCAGCTTGGCCTCTCATTCCAGGGAGAACACTGAAGCTTTCTTT
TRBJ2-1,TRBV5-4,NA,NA,CASSGRRVSYNEQFF,TGTGCCAGCAGCGGGAGGCGGGTATCCTACAATGAGCAGTTCTTC
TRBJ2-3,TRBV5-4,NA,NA,CASSSSVTLVNTDTQYF,TGTGCCAGCAGCTCGAGCGTTACCCTAGTAAACACAGATACGCAGTATTTT
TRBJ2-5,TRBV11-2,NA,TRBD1,CASRTGQLETQYF,TGTGCCAGCAGAACGGGACAGTTGGAGACCCAGTACTTC
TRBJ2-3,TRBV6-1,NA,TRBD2,CASSEVKGRADTQYF,TGTGCCAGCAGTGAAGTGAAGGGGAGGGCAGATACGCAGTATTTT
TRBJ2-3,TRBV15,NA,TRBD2,CATTASGLDTQYF,TGTGCCACCACGGCTAGCGGCCTAGATACGCAGTATTTT
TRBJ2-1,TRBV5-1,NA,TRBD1,CASSLTGGRAYNEQFF,TGCGCCAGCAGCTTGACAGGGGGCAGGGCCTACAATGAGCAGTTCTTC
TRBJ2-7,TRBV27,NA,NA,CASSFALREQYF,TGTGCCAGCAGTTTCGCCCTTCGGGAGCAGTACTTC
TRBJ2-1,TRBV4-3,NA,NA,CASNSGNWGDNEQFF,TGCGCCAGCAATAGCGGCAACTGGGGGGACAATGAGCAGTTCTTC
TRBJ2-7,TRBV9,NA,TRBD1,CASSLGQENYEQYF,TGTGCCAGCAGCTTGGGACAGGAGAACTACGAGCAGTACTTC
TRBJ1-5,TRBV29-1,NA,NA,CSVSWTANGRNQPQHF,TGCAGCGTTAGCTGGACAGCGAATGGACGCAATCAGCCCCAGCATTTT
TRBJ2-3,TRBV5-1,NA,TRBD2,CASSLGLAERTDTQYF,TGCGCCAGCAGCTTGGGACTAGCGGAACGCACAGATACGCAGTATTTT
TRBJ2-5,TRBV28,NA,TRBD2,CASSSSAGAGETQYF,TGTGCCAGCAGTTCTTCAGCGGGGGCTGGGGAGACCCAGTACTTC
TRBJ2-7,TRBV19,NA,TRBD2,CASSSAGTSGNYEQYF,TGTGCCAGTAGTAGCGCCGGGACTAGCGGGAACTACGAGCAGTACTTC